This entry describes one T cell receptor beta chain. The sample comes from a study of blood T cell repertoires in COVID-19. Background on the study: PBMCs, B-cell-depleted T cells, or T cells provided the cDNA or gDNA that made up the material.

Original handling: Counts of nucleated cells, estimated from reference gene primer amplification, were obtained. The repertoire was sequenced with immunoSEQ multiplex PCR; TCRdb's copy has only in-frame clones and lacks some. The DNA was the basis for D and trimming; V, J and clone size are from that table. Of almost 90,000 clones listed, 90% are singletons. Seattle's enrolled individuals joined amid active infection and were then monitored longitudinally. The source of this sequence is a man aged 18 to 35 with COVID-19, enrolled during active disease. Source material: peripheral blood.

DNA for the CDR3: TGTGCCAGCAGCCCCGGCCAGGGCTACGAGCAGTACTTC. This codes for CASSPGQGYEQYF. This rearrangement joins TRBV11-2 to TRBJ2-7; D is possibly TRBD1 (5 bases). Trimming left V 5 bases short and J 3 bases short, with 11 bases between. CDR1 is SGHAT, CDR2 FQNNGV, per germline. The CDR3 has 13 amino acids. Full variable domain (missing parts from reference TRBV11-2 and TRBJ2-7): EAGVAQSPRYKIIEKRQSVAFWCNPISGHATLYWYQQILGQGPKLLIQFQNNGVVDDSQLPKDRFSAERLKGVDSTLKIQPAKLEDSAVYLCASSPGQGYEQYFGPGTRLTVT.